This passage covers 18 T cell receptor beta chains from one sample sequenced in a study of cytomegalovirus exposure and HLA in healthy donors. Profiling relied on immunoSEQ multiplex PCR, and the TCRdb table lists in-frame clones only, not all of them. This table has about 150,000 clones, approximately 86% appearing once. The sample taken for sequencing was PBMCs. The source of these receptors is a man younger than 30 in good health and CMV-seropositive.

V gene TRBV27 combines with J gene TRBJ1-1; D perhaps matches TRBD1 (5 bases). V was cut by 8 bases and J by 5 bases, with 9 bases left in between. Germline-derived CDR1 and CDR2 are MNHEY and SMNVEV (reference sequence). This CDR3 spans 11 amino acids. CDR3 sequence: CASGGNTEAFF. CDR3 DNA sequence: TGTGCCAGCGGGGGGAATACTGAAGCTTTCTTT.

V is TRBV4-3 and J is TRBJ2-3; D gene unclear. Germline V gene sequence: CDR1 LGHNA, CDR2 YSLEER. V lost 0 bases and J lost 4, with 14 bases in between. This CDR3 region has 16 residues. The CDR3 protein is CASSQDATPSADTQYF. The CDR3 nucleotides read TGCGCCAGCAGCCAAGACGCTACCCCGAGCGCAGATACGCAGTATTTT.

This clone has at least ten counts. This sequence joins TRBV15 and TRBJ2-7; TRBD1 might be the D (7 bases). The ends were cut back, 3 bases at V and 5 bases at J, with 20 bases in the middle. CDR3 length: 16 amino acids. Germline CDR1 is LNHNV and CDR2 is YYDKDF (reference sequence). The CDR3 loop reads CATSSGRRGPGDEQYF. The CDR3 region has the DNA TGTGCCACCAGCAGTGGGAGGAGGGGGCCGGGCGACGAGCAGTACTTC.

The rearrangement joins TRBV6-1 to TRBJ1-2; 10 bases agree with TRBD1. The CDR3 has 14 residues. In germline, CDR1 is MNHNS, CDR2 SASEGT. V shed 5 bases and J 3 bases; nucleotides not matched to a gene: 3. The CDR3 DNA is TGTGCCAGCAGTTTCGGACAGGGGGACTATGGCTACACCTTC. It is translated as CASSFGQGDYGYTF.

V usage is TRBV9 and J usage is TRBJ1-5; no reliable D call. Germline V lookup: CDR1 SGDLS, CDR2 YYNGEE. The CDR3 length is 14 residues. V shed 4 bases and J shed 5 bases, with 13 bases lying between them. The CDR3 sequence is CASSPGRSDQPQHF. The CDR3 bases are TGTGCCAGCAGCCCGGGGAGGTCTGATCAGCCCCAGCATTTT.

CDR3 bases: TGTGCCAGTAGTACCACAGGGGCAACCGCTAAAGGTCAGCCCCAGCATTTT. Translating gives CASSTTGATAKGQPQHF. The chain carries TRBV19 and TRBJ1-5; 7 bases fit TRBD1. The ends lost 4 bases at V and 6 bases at J; junction bases unmatched: 15. Germline values: CDR1 LNHDA, CDR2 SQIVND (reference sequence). The CDR3 contains 17 residues.

The chain joins TRBV4-3 to TRBJ2-5, with TRBD2 as a possible D gene (5 bases). The CDR3 covers 14 residues. Trimming took off 2 bases at V and 4 bases at J, with 11 bases between the two ends. CDR1 LGHNA and CDR2 YSLEER come from the germline V gene. The CDR3 bases are TGCGCCAGCAGCCAACCCCGAGGACTAGAGACCCAGTACTTC. It encodes CASSQPRGLETQYF.

The rearrangement links TRBV19 to TRBJ2-1; 13 bases align to TRBD2. CDR1 and CDR2 (germline): LNHDA, SQIVND (reference sequence). Trimming took 7 bases from V and 0 from J; bases not matched to a gene: 27. This CDR3 is 24 amino acids long. This chain's CDR3 is CASIPGVAGGATSGRPASYNEQFF. The CDR3 region has the DNA TGTGCCAGTATTCCCGGAGTAGCCGGGGGCGCGACTAGCGGGAGGCCAGCCTCCTACAATGAGCAGTTCTTC.

The chain employs TRBV4-3 and TRBJ2-5; D may be TRBD2 (7 bases). Germline V gives CDR1 LGHNA, CDR2 YSLEER. The ends were cut back, 2 bases at V and 5 bases at J, with 15 bases in the middle. The CDR3 has 15 residues. CDR3 protein: CASSQTRGQRETQYF. CDR3 nucleotides: TGCGCCAGCAGCCAAACGCGGGGGCAGCGGGAGACCCAGTACTTC.

The chain combines TRBV14 with TRBJ1-1, with 9 bases matching TRBD1. The CDR3 contains 15 residues. The V segment lost 3 bases and the J segment 7 bases; nucleotides outside the gene matches: 9. Germline CDR1 reads SGHDN; CDR2 reads FVKESK. For the CDR3, the DNA is TGTGCCAGCAGCCAGGCCCTCGGGACAGGGTATGAAGCTTTCTTT. Amino acid sequence: CASSQALGTGYEAFF. The full variable domain, its missing parts supplied by reference TRBV14 and TRBJ1-1, is EAGVTQFPSHSVIEKGQTVTLRCDPISGHDNLYWYRRVMGKEIKFLLHFVKESKQDESGMPNNRFLAERTGGTYSTLKVQPAELEDSGVYFCASSQALGTGYEAFFGQGTRLTVV.

The chain has TRBV4-3 and TRBJ1-3, with D maybe TRBD1 (6 bases). The CDR3 spans 13 residues. V shed 3 bases and J shed 4 bases, with 7 bases lying between them. CDR1 and CDR2 from the germline V gene are LGHNA and YSLEER. CDR3 nucleotide sequence: TGCGCCAGCAGCCACGGACAGGGAAACACCATATATTTT. Encoded protein: CASSHGQGNTIYF.

This clone was seen once. This chain joins TRBV18 and TRBJ2-2, with 9 bases lining up with TRBD1. Looked up from germline, CDR1 is KGHSH and CDR2 is LQKENI. V gave up 1 base and J gave up 4 bases; unmatched junction bases: 1. This CDR3 has 15 amino acids. The CDR3 DNA follows: TGTGCCAGCTCACCACAGGGACAGGGCACCGGGGAGCTGTTTTTT. It is translated as CASSPQGQGTGELFF. Full variable domain (rest looked up from reference TRBV18 and TRBJ2-2): NAGVMQNPRHLVRRRGQEARLRCSPMKGHSHVYWYRQLPEEGLKFMVYLQKENIIDESGMPKERFSAEFPKEGPSILRIQQVVRGDSAAYFCASSPQGQGTGELFFGEGSRLTVL.

In DNA form, the CDR3 reads TGCGCCAGCAGTGAGGGTGGTGGGAGCTACGAGCAGTACTTC. As protein: CASSEGGGSYEQYF. This chain uses TRBV10-2 with TRBJ2-7, with D perhaps TRBD2 (5 bases). Germline V gene sequence: CDR1 WSHSY, CDR2 SAAADI. V lost 2 bases and J lost 3, with 11 bases in between. This CDR3 is 14 amino acids long.

This clone has a handful of counts. This chain uses TRBV7-2 with TRBJ1-6; possibly TRBD1 for D (6 bases). This CDR3 comprises 14 residues. The V end lost 3 bases, the J end lost 8 bases, and 11 bases lay between the germline ends. CDR1 is SGHTA and CDR2 is FQGNSA in the germline V gene. The CDR3 is CASSFRGADSPLHF. Here the CDR3 DNA reads TGTGCCAGCAGCTTCAGGGGCGCAGATTCACCCCTCCACTTT.

V usage is TRBV4-1 and J usage is TRBJ2-7, with 7 bases identical to TRBD1. Trimming took 6 bases from V and 0 from J; bases not matched to a gene: 2. Per the germline V gene, CDR1 is MGHRA and CDR2 is YSYEKL. This CDR3 contains 13 residues. The CDR3 DNA sequence: TGCGCCAGCAGAACAGGGGTCTCCTACGAGCAGTACTTC. As protein: CASRTGVSYEQYF.

CDR3 nucleotides: TGTGCCAGTAGTTCCCTAGCGGGCCAAATTGAGGAGCAGTACTTC. The encoded protein is CASSSLAGQIEEQYF. The chain employs TRBV19 and TRBJ2-7; 8 bases match TRBD2. V gave up 5 bases and J gave up 7 bases; unmatched junction bases: 13. The CDR3 extends over 15 amino acids. Per germline, CDR1 LNHDA and CDR2 SQIVND (reference sequence). The full variable domain, in which reference TRBV19 and TRBJ2-7 provide the parts outside the CDR3, is DGGITQSPKYLFRKEGQNVTLSCEQNLNHDAMYWYRQDPGQGLRLIYYSQIVNDFQKGDIAEGYSVSREKKESFPLTVTSAQKNPTAFYLCASSSLAGQIEEQYFGPGTRLTVT.

This clone was seen a few times. This rearrangement joins TRBV6-1 to TRBJ2-3, with D unclear. Germline CDR1 MNHNS, CDR2 SASEGT. Trimming took 1 base from V and 4 from J, leaving 12 bases between them. The CDR3 totals 15 residues. The CDR3 sequence: CASSEDPTGADTQYF. CDR3 sequence (DNA): TGTGCCAGCAGTGAAGACCCTACCGGAGCAGATACGCAGTATTTT.

The V and J genes are TRBV5-1 and TRBJ2-5; D possibly corresponds to TRBD2 (6 bases). Germline CDR1 reads SGHRS; CDR2 reads YFSETQ. The CDR3 is 18 amino acids. V was trimmed by 6 bases and J by 9 bases, leaving 33 bases between them. CDR3 loop: CASTVGPRLPGVGEAQYF. CDR3 bases: TGCGCCAGCACCGTGGGCCCCCGGCTCCCGGGGGTGGGTGAGGCCCAGTACTTC.